These 14 T cell receptor beta chains came from one sample sequenced in a study of cytomegalovirus exposure and HLA in healthy donors. 60 Vbeta and 13 Jbeta primers were used in PCR. Assay used: immunoSEQ multiplex PCR; TCRdb lists only in-frame clones, some missing. The sample lists about 160,000 clones, around 86% seen once, with under 1% in the top ten. The specimen sequenced was PBMCs. The receptors here all came from a girl aged 2 to 10 in good health and CMV-seropositive.

The chain joins TRBV28 to TRBJ1-4; D remains unclear. V lost 2 bases, J lost 10 bases, and 14 bases lay in between. This CDR3 comprises 14 residues. Germline V gene data show CDR1 as MDHEN and CDR2 as SYDVKM. The CDR3 loop reads CASSLAQMMGKLFF. The DNA of the CDR3 is TGTGCCAGCAGTTTAGCACAGATGATGGGAAAACTGTTTTTT.

The chain uses TRBV9 and TRBJ2-1; D may be TRBD1 (5 bases). This CDR3 is 14 amino acids long. The V end was cut by 4 bases, the J end by 4 bases, with 12 bases between. CDR1 is SGDLS and CDR2 is YYNGEE in the germline V gene. CDR3 nucleotide sequence: TGTGCCAGCAGCTTACGACAGAGTTACAATGAGCAGTTCTTC. Its translation: CASSLRQSYNEQFF. Supplemented by reference TRBV9 and TRBJ2-1, the full variable domain reads DSGVTQTPKHLITATGQRVTLRCSPRSGDLSVYWYQQSLDQGLQFLIQYYNGEERAKGNILERFSAQQFPDLHSELNLSSLELGDSALYFCASSLRQSYNEQFFGPGTRLTVL.

The rearrangement uses TRBV30 and TRBJ1-2, with 8 bases lining up with TRBD1. Germline V gene lookup returns CDR1 GTSNPN and CDR2 SVGIG (reference sequence). This CDR3 region has 12 residues. V was pared by 5 bases and J by 6 bases, with 5 bases of the junction left unmatched. CDR3 coding DNA: TGTGCCTGGTCCCAGGGGGCGGATGGCTACACCTTC. Translated, it gives CAWSQGADGYTF. Looking up the rest from reference TRBV30 and TRBJ1-2 gives the full variable domain: SQTIHQWPATLVQPVGSPLSLECTVEGTSNPNLYWYRQAAGRGLQLLFYSVGIGQISSEVPQNLSASRPQDRQFILSSKKLLLSDSGFYLCAWSQGADGYTFGSGTRLTVV.

The gene calls are TRBV13 and TRBJ2-1, with 9 bases aligning to TRBD1. After removal of 6 bases from V and 5 bases from J, the junction contained 14 bases not matched to a gene. Germline assignment: CDR1 PRHDT and CDR2 FYEKMQ (reference sequence). This CDR3 contains 17 residues. For the CDR3, the DNA is TGTGCCAGCAGACCCCACAGGGGGCTTGGGTGGGACAATGAGCAGTTCTTC. This gives the protein CASRPHRGLGWDNEQFF.

V and J are TRBV10-3 and TRBJ2-3; D gene ambiguous. Germline assignment: CDR1 ENHRY and CDR2 SYGVKD. The CDR3 runs 15 residues. V lost 1 base and J lost 3, with 11 bases in between. In DNA form, the CDR3 reads TGTGCCATCAGTGAGTTCAGGTGGTGGACAGATACGCAGTATTTT. Translated: CAISEFRWWTDTQYF.

The DNA of the CDR3 is TGTGCCAGCAGCAGGGGTCCTCAAATCGGGGGCTACACCTTC. Amino acids: CASSRGPQIGGYTF. This rearrangement joins TRBV6-5 to TRBJ1-2; possible D gene TRBD1, 6 bases. V was clipped by 6 bases and J by 8 bases, with 19 bases between them. The CDR3 spans 14 residues. Germline loops: CDR1 MNHEY, CDR2 SVGAGI.

The chain has TRBV5-1 and TRBJ1-4, with D possibly TRBD1 on 5 matching bases. Trimming removed 0 bases at V and 6 bases at J, with 9 bases between. This CDR3 region has 14 residues. The V gene's germline CDR1 is SGHRS and CDR2 YFSETQ. CDR3 DNA: TGCGCCAGCAGCTTGGGGGGGGTAGATGAAAAACTGTTTTTT. It translates to CASSLGGVDEKLFF.

The genes are TRBV5-1 and TRBJ2-2; 9 bases fit TRBD1. V dropped 9 bases and J dropped 0; count of bases not matched to a gene: 6. The CDR3 totals 15 residues. The germline CDR1 and CDR2 sequences are SGHRS and YFSETQ. The CDR3 protein is CATPGTGPNTGELFF. In DNA form, the CDR3 reads TGCGCCACCCCCGGGACAGGGCCGAACACCGGGGAGCTGTTTTTT.

The gene calls are TRBV4-2 and TRBJ2-4; 15 nucleotides align to TRBD2. The CDR3 totals 17 residues. The ends lost 3 bases at V and 1 base at J; junction bases unmatched: 1. Per the germline V gene, CDR1 is LGHNA and CDR2 is YNFKEQ. In DNA form, the CDR3 reads TGTGCCAGCAGCCAGGGGACTAGCGGGAGGGCCAAAAACATTCAGTACTTC. Its translation is CASSQGTSGRAKNIQYF.

The chain couples TRBV9 to TRBJ2-7; D may be TRBD1 (5 bases). V lost 3 bases and J lost 0, with 10 bases in between. CDR1 is SGDLS and CDR2 is YYNGEE in the germline V gene. CDR3 size: 14 residues. This CDR3 is CASSETGYSYEQYF. The CDR3 coding sequence is TGTGCCAGCAGCGAAACAGGATACTCCTACGAGCAGTACTTC.

Only a few counts were recorded for this clone. The genes are TRBV5-1 and TRBJ1-1, with D uncertain. This CDR3 spans 14 amino acids. From germline, CDR1 is SGHRS and CDR2 YFSETQ. V was clipped by 3 bases and J by 5 bases, with 14 bases between them. The CDR3 DNA follows: TGCGCCAGCAGCTCGAAATTTGCGGAGACTGAAGCTTTCTTT. Its protein product is CASSSKFAETEAFF.

The sample holds a few counts of this clone. This chain joins TRBV30 and TRBJ1-1; D may be TRBD1 (6 bases). The germline gives CDR1 GTSNPN, CDR2 SVGIG (reference sequence). The CDR3 totals 13 residues. The V and J ends lost 5 bases and 0 bases respectively, with 10 bases between them. CDR3 protein: CAWAGTLNTEAFF. CDR3 DNA: TGTGCCTGGGCCGGGACACTGAACACTGAAGCTTTCTTT.

The CDR3 sequence is CASSLSLGPSTDTQYF. In DNA form, the CDR3 reads TGTGCCAGCAGTTTATCCTTGGGGCCTAGCACAGATACGCAGTATTTT. The chain combines TRBV27 with TRBJ2-3; D possibly corresponds to TRBD1 (5 bases). The CDR3 has 16 amino acids. The germline V gene has CDR1 MNHEY and CDR2 SMNVEV (reference sequence). Deletions cut 0 bases from V and 0 bases from J, with 10 bases between.

This rearrangement joins TRBV10-3 to TRBJ1-5; 8 bases map to TRBD1. The CDR3 totals 15 residues. Germline-derived CDR1 and CDR2 are ENHRY and SYGVKD. The V gene end was trimmed by 0 bases and the J gene end by 7 bases; junction bases not matched to a gene: 5. The CDR3, as DNA: TGTGCCATCAGTGAGTCCGAGACAGGGGTACAGCCCCAGCATTTT. Its translation: CAISESETGVQPQHF.